Listed below are T cell receptor beta chains from one sample, sequenced in a study of T-cell reconstitution after alpha-beta-depleted transplantation in children. MiXCR, applied by TCRdb to the PCR reads, yields one record per CDR3 protein. The sample carries some 550,000 distinct CDR3 sequences, 20% to 25% recorded once. Sequenced material: PBMCs, mostly from graft donor cells, taken 360 days after TCRalphabeta/CD19-depleted stem cell transplant. All receptors come from a boy younger than two who had a stem cell transplant for acute myeloid leukemia, so the T cells may come from the graft donor. Each CDR3 is given with its conserved first and last residue. The D gene is left open where the match is weak. Size is stated for part of the rows, as once, few or many counts, or as a class when the clone is expanded.

v_call,clone_size,d_call,j_call,cdr3_nt,cdr3_aa
TRBV27,.,.,TRBJ1-1,TGTGCCAGCAGTTTTGGCCCCCGTGGGAACACTGAAGCTTTCTTT,CASSFGPRGNTEAFF
TRBV6-1,many,.,TRBJ2-1,TGTGCCAGCGGCTATTCCGGGGCCCACAATGAGCAGTTCTTC,CASGYSGAHNEQFF
TRBV15,.,.,TRBJ1-1,TGTGCCACCAGCAGAAGTTTGAACACTGAAGCTTTCTTT,CATSRSLNTEAFF
TRBV4-1,.,.,TRBJ2-1,TGCGCCAGCAGCCAAGACGGAGGGCTTGCGTTCTTC,CASSQDGGLAFF
TRBV20-1,.,.,TRBJ1-5,TGCAGTGCTAGAGATCAGAATCGCTATACAAACAATCAGCCCCAGCATTTT,CSARDQNRYTNNQPQHF
TRBV18,.,.,TRBJ2-5,TGTGCCAGCTCACCACAGCCAGAAGAGACCCAGTACTTC,CASSPQPEETQYF
TRBV20-1,few,.,TRBJ1-1,TGCAGTGCTAGAGATCGGGCGCGGTCGGGTGAAGCTTTCTTT,CSARDRARSGEAFF
TRBV6-5,.,.,TRBJ2-4,TGTGCCAGCAGTTACTCGAGTTTGGGGGCCGAGTCCAAAAACATTCAGTACTTC,CASSYSSLGAESKNIQYF
TRBV2,.,.,TRBJ2-5,TGTGCCAGCAGTGAAGCGCTTCAAGACAGAGGGTACCAAGAGACCCAGTACTTC,CASSEALQDRGYQETQYF
TRBV5-5,few,.,TRBJ2-4,TGTGCCAGCAGCTGGGACGACAGTTTAGCCAAAAACATTCAGTACTTC,CASSWDDSLAKNIQYF
TRBV7-7,many,.,TRBJ1-4,TGTGCCAGCAGCTCGGCCGAGAAAGAAAAACTGTTTTTT,CASSSAEKEKLFF
TRBV20-1,.,TRBD1,TRBJ2-5,TGCAGTGCTAGGGGGACAGGGGTTTTAGGTTGGGAGACCCAGTACTTC,CSARGTGVLGWETQYF
TRBV5-1,few,TRBD1,TRBJ1-2,TGCGCCAGCAGCTTTGCGGGACAGAGAGATGGCTACACCTTC,CASSFAGQRDGYTF
TRBV12-3/TRBV12-4,few,.,TRBJ2-7,TGTGCCAGCAGACTACAGGCCTACGAGCAGTACTTC,CASRLQAYEQYF
TRBV6-5,many,TRBD1,TRBJ1-2,TGTGCCAGCAGTTCTCCGGGACAGGGGACTTATGGCTACACCTTC,CASSSPGQGTYGYTF
TRBV18,.,.,TRBJ1-1,TGTGCCAGCTCACCACTCCCGACGAACACTGAAGCTTTCTTT,CASSPLPTNTEAFF
TRBV12-3/TRBV12-4,many,TRBD2,TRBJ2-2,TGTGCCAGCAGTTTCCCGACTAGCGCCACCCGCGGGGAGCTGTTTTTT,CASSFPTSATRGELFF
TRBV29-1,many,TRBD1,TRBJ2-4,TGCAGCGTTGACGCGGACAGGGTGGGGGACATTCAGTACTTC,CSVDADRVGDIQYF
TRBV20-1,.,TRBD2,TRBJ2-5,TGCAGTGCCCGAAGCGGGGGGGCCTTTGAGACCCAGTACTTC,CSARSGGAFETQYF
TRBV4-3,.,.,TRBJ2-7,TGCGCCAGCAGCCAAGTGGTCGGGTCGAGGTACGAGCAGTACTTC,CASSQVVGSRYEQYF
TRBV6-1,few,.,TRBJ2-6,TGTGCCAGCAGTCCCACGGGAGTTTTCTCTGGGGCCAACGTCCTGACTTTC,CASSPTGVFSGANVLTF
TRBV29-1,.,.,TRBJ1-1,TGCAGCGTTGATCCCCCACAGGACACTGAAGCTTTCTTT,CSVDPPQDTEAFF